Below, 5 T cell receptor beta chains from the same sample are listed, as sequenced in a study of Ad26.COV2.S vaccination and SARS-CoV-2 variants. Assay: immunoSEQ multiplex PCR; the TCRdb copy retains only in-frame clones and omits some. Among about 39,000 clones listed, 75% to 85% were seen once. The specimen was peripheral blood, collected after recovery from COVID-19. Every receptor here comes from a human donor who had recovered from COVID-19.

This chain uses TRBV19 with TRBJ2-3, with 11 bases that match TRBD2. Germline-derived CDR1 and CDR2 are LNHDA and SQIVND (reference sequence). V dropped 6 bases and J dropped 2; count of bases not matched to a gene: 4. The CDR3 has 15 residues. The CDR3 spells CASRRLAGFTDTQYF. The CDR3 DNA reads TGTGCCAGTAGGCGACTAGCGGGATTCACAGATACGCAGTATTTT.

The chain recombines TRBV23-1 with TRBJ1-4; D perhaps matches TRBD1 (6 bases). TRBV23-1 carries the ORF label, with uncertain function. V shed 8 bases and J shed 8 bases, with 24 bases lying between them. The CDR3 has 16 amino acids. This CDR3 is CASPKTWTAVWEKLFF. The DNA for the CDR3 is TGCGCCAGCCCGAAAACATGGACAGCTGTGTGGGAAAAACTGTTTTTT.

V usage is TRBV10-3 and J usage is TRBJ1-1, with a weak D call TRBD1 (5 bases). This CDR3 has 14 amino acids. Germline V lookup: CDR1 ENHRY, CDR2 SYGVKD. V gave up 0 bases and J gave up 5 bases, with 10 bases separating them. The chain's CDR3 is CAISESEWGTEAFF. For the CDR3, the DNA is TGTGCCATCAGTGAGTCGGAGTGGGGGACTGAAGCTTTCTTT.

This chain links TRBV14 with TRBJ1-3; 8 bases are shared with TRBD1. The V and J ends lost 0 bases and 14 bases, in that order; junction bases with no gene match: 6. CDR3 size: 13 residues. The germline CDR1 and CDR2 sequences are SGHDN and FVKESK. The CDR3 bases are TGTGCCAGCAGCCAAGATCTGGGGGGACAGGTATATTTT. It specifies CASSQDLGGQVYF.

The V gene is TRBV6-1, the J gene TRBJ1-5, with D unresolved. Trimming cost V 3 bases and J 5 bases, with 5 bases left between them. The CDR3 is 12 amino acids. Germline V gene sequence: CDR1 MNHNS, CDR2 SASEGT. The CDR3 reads CASSDGDQPQHF. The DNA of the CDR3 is TGTGCCAGCAGTGACGGAGATCAGCCCCAGCATTTT.